What follows describes a single TCR beta chain. Its recognized antigen is unknown. Base qualities were left out, and no much larger clone turns up one base away. The cohort was made up of around 720 healthy bone marrow donors. All cohort members were sampled while nominally healthy, although unrecorded immune exposures were likely present. The donor was CMV seropositive and was included in the group of some 290 seropositive cohort members. A peripheral blood sample was provided by each donor, and peripheral blood mononuclear cells were used for TCR beta sequencing. The Qiagen DNeasy Blood Extraction Kit was used to extract genomic DNA from the blood cell samples. The germline V gene (reference sequence) provides CDR1 GTSNPN and CDR2 SVGIG. V is pruned by 4 bases and J by 8 bases, leaving 10 bases of the junction without a gene match. The CDR3 spans 13 residues, from the cysteine through the phenylalanine. Only the CDR3 DNA stays, 39 bases, in frame from base 1.

The library was made by the immunoSEQ multiplex PCR assay. The multiplex PCR relied on a mix of 60 forward primers for TCR Vbeta segments and 13 reverse primers for TCR Jbeta segments. Amplification of the CDR3 region of rearranged TCR beta genes was performed with a multiplex PCR assay on genomic DNA. Amplified TCR beta libraries were sequenced as 87-base-pair reads on the Illumina HiSeq System. The published analysis was carried out like this. A later analysis tallied around 80 million unique TCR beta chains across the 666 repertoires, and around 10 million of those chains were shared by two or more donors. A nearest-neighbor algorithm error-corrected the raw reads and collapsed the reads into unique sequences, merging closely related sequences to remove PCR and sequencing errors. CDR3 sequences were aligned to IMGT reference sequences to assign V, D and J gene segments. Each retained sequence needed at least a six-nucleotide match to both a V gene segment and a J gene segment. Rearrangements were called productive when the CDR3 lacked stop codons and stayed in frame with V and J; all others were non-productive. Following IMGT convention, CDR3 was defined as the stretch from the second conserved V-encoded cysteine to the conserved J-encoded phenylalanine. In an earlier analysis of around 570 of the donors, sequences lacking an unambiguous match to a single V gene segment were excluded. In an earlier analysis of 450 to 700 of the donors, V segments were called functional above 56.7% productive rearrangements and were called segregating when the between-donor standard deviation exceeded 5%. To diagnose cytomegalovirus status from the catalog of TCR beta chain sequences, a statistical classification framework was built. In a later analysis, V and J genes were assigned by comparing TCR nucleotide sequences against IMGT/GENE-DB human TR gene sequences. A later analysis assigned CDR3 sequences and most-parsimonious VDJ recombination scenarios with the TCRdist pipeline. A later analysis defined each TCR beta chain by its CDR3 amino acid sequence plus V-gene family, and excluded reads lacking a unique V-gene family. As a way to deal with suspected cross-contamination and a sequencing artifact, a later analysis dropped 592 nucleotide sequences that were highly shared and had low generation probability. In a later analysis, a clonal expansion index for each public chain was calculated from normalized within-repertoire ranks of inferred template counts. A later analysis computed generation probabilities with a VDJ recombination model fitted to out-of-frame rearrangements, and checked the results against IGoR. Hypergeometric tests were used in a later analysis to score TCR-TCR, TCR-HLA and TCR-CMV co-occurrence, with a repertoire-size bias correction applied to the TCR pairs. False discovery rates were estimated in a later analysis by permuting HLA or CMV assignments 20 times. A later analysis grouped co-occurring TCRs with DBSCAN, adding TCRdist sequence similarity when clustering within HLA-allele-positive subsets. For co-occurrence clustering, repertoires with fewer than 30,000 or more than 120,000 public chains were excluded, along with four to six repertoires with anomalous nucleotide sharing. TCRdb stores this immuneACCESS table with in-frame sequences only. Part of the clones is absent; in the studies checked, under half of the shortfall reflects unresolved V genes, and no reason is known for the rest. The V and J calls and clone size were taken over from that table, and D and trimming were inferred from the DNA. The sample table shows 90,000 to 120,000 clones, and more than 75% are seen once. The biggest ten clones account for roughly 3% of the sample.

This sample was included in a study of cytomegalovirus exposure and HLA in healthy donors (dated by TCRdb to the late 2010s). Regarding the complete study: An earlier analysis of approximately 550 of the donors reported 250 to 300 Gb of sequence data and 117 million unique TCR beta sequences from about 200 million T cells. An early release that covered about 600 HLA-typed donors contained about 300 gigabases of sequencing data and about 84 million unique TCR sequences. Of the roughly 400 genotyped donors, approximately 83% fell in the genetic ancestry cluster associated with self-reported Caucasian donors. The study was designed to test whether signatures of past pathogen exposure could be identified by cataloging public T cell receptors. Using immunosequencing, the study profiled T cell repertoires from 666 subjects and related those repertoires to cytomegalovirus serostatus. Besides the first cohort of 666 subjects, a separate validation cohort made up of 120 different subjects was used. To predict cytomegalovirus infection status, the study combined high-throughput TCR immunosequencing, statistical association of individual TCRs with disease status, and machine learning. A later analysis re-examined previously published TCR beta repertoires from more than 600 donors and added high-resolution HLA genotyping to investigate patterns of TCR occurrence. In the later analysis, no new phenotypic data were used to find candidate immune exposures; instead, reliance was placed on TCR beta sequences and their occurrence across donors. An earlier analysis of several hundred of the donors used high-throughput TCR beta sequencing to judge whether each TCR beta V gene segment behaved as functional or pseudogenic. Alongside the repertoire data, information on donor age, sex, ethnicity and CMV serostatus was compiled. In a later genetic analysis, genome-wide SNP genotypes for about 55% of the 666 donors were used, and that subset was treated as a discovery cohort. All discovery cohort repertoires had been generated using a single sequencing platform. HLA typing included class I and class II loci at four-digit resolution. The number of donors typed differed by locus, with roughly 620-630 for A, B, C, DRB1 and DQB1, roughly 520 for DQA1, over 600 for DPA1, and 472 for DPB1. Roughly 5 DR-DQ haplotypes were handled as single units for association and clustering, since linkage in the cohort was strong. Among 300 to 500 genotyped donors of the cohort, an average of roughly 230,000 unique TCR beta nucleotide sequences was sequenced per donor, of which about 19% were non-productive. Paper-wide results and their limitations: A later genetic analysis associated a missense DCLRE1C variant with V-gene and J-gene trimming of TCR beta chains, and an independent cohort replicated the association. In a later analysis, TCR association rates were found to vary across HLA loci, with the most associated TCRs seen for DRB1 alleles and the fewest for HLA-C alleles. In a later analysis, most CMV-associated TCR beta chains were found to appear HLA-restricted, with HLA associations seemingly driven largely by CMV exposure. Linkage disequilibrium might explain the correlated functional status among segregating V segments, but an unknown experimental factor could not be ruled out. When HLA alleles, especially DR and DQ, strongly co-occurred, attributing TCR associations to individual alleles was difficult. Only TCR beta chains were sequenced in this cohort, and the absence of alpha or paired-chain data limited detectable features. Specific HLA alleles were associated with 15,000 to 20,000 TCR beta sequences at a false discovery rate of 0.05 in a later analysis. In vitro tests confirmed that a few of the cytomegalovirus-associated TCR beta chains recognize cytomegalovirus antigens. A further reported finding was that TCR beta sequences accurately predicted the HLA-A and HLA-B alleles for most subjects in the first cohort. According to a later analysis, parvovirus B19, influenza, CMV and Epstein-Barr virus appeared linked to several top co-occurrence clusters. In a later genetic analysis, fewer N-insertions in productive TCRs were reported among donors in an Asian-associated ancestry cluster than the approximately 670-donor mean. A later analysis found that HLA-associated TCR beta chains were more clonally expanded and had lower generation probabilities than equally common non-associated chains. A total of 150 to 200 TCR beta chains were listed by the study as associated with cytomegalovirus. Roughly uniform sequencing depth across donors was assumed in presence/absence analyses, although this assumption may not hold. An earlier analysis of some 560 of the donors showed that most TCR beta V segments appeared in productive rearrangements either about 90% or about 30% of the time, which broadly matched IMGT annotations. Because some donors lacked HLA typing at each locus, the association tests relied only on the typed subset. The classifier was reported to diagnose cytomegalovirus status with high specificity and sensitivity in both the original and validation cohorts. The authors suggested that the approach could potentially be extended to other disease states and immunological phenotypes. The earlier analysis of 450 to 700 of the donors excluded approximately 17 rarely observed V segments, including chromosome 9 orphons, because counts were too low. Most TCR sequences were seen in very few donors, while some public TCRs were found in many individuals. A cluster of highly shared sequence variants was judged likely to be a technical artifact of the sequencing pipeline. The only immune exposure information available for the cohort was CMV serostatus. Some IMGT-functional V segments, including TRBV6-2 and TRBV6-3, could not be told apart with the 87-base-pair reads, so those segments were excluded.

In this chain, TRBV30 is recombined with TRBJ1-2; a stretch of 7 junction bases matches TRBD1. Sequenced sample: PBMCs. This receptor was identified in a man aged 25-45 years in good health and CMV-seropositive. The CDR3 protein is CAWKRTGDGGYTF. The nucleotides read TGTGCCTGGAAGAGAACAGGGGACGGCGGCTACACCTTC.